The 2 T cell receptor beta chains reported below all come from one sample, sequenced in a study of T cell responses to AZD1222 COVID-19 vaccine. TCRdb's table, derived via immunoSEQ multiplex PCR, lists solely in-frame clones and lacks some. Found here are around 150,000 clones, 75% to 90% of them singletons; the top ten hold roughly 3.9%. Sequenced material: peripheral blood, taken on day 0 of AZD1222 vaccination. The receptors stem from an adult in good health.

V usage is TRBV6-1 and J usage is TRBJ2-2; D is undetermined. Trimming left V 3 bases short and J 0 bases short, with 17 bases between. The CDR3 has 18 amino acids. Germline CDR1 is MNHNS and CDR2 is SASEGT. CDR3 sequence reads: CASSDLPPQAPNTGELFF. As DNA, the CDR3 is TGTGCCAGCAGTGATCTCCCCCCTCAGGCACCGAACACCGGGGAGCTGTTTTTT.

This chain uses TRBV29-1 with TRBJ2-2; D may be TRBD2 (5 bases). The CDR3 covers 13 residues. CDR1 SQVTM and CDR2 ANQGSEA come from the germline V gene. Trimming cost V 3 bases and J 2 bases, with 7 bases left between them. The CDR3, as DNA: TGCAGCGTTGACGAGGGAAACACCGGGGAGCTGTTTTTT. The encoded protein is CSVDEGNTGELFF.